Listed below are T cell receptor beta chains from one sample, sequenced in a study of blood T cell repertoires in COVID-19. This table comes from immunoSEQ multiplex PCR, and its TCRdb copy is limited to in-frame clones, with some not included. The sample consists of over 110,000 clones, over 80% of them appearing once. The sequencing sample was made of peripheral blood. The origin of the receptors is a woman in her forties or fifties with acute or convalescent COVID-19. Both conserved end residues are trimmed from each CDR3. Fields, in order: V gene, J gene, CDR3 protein.

>TRBV6-1|TRBJ1-5
ASSEFGQPQH
>TRBV19|TRBJ2-1
ASSIAQVRDNEQF
>TRBV5-8|TRBJ2-1
ASSLGTIGSYNEQF
>TRBV7-2|TRBJ1-1
ASSLALGQSSGI
>TRBV5-1|TRBJ1-3
ASSPGQGQTVGNTIY
>TRBV5-1|TRBJ2-4
ASSASGGAQNIQY
>TRBV7-2|TRBJ2-7
ASSPRQGADEQY
>TRBV27|TRBJ2-5
ASSRGGGGGRAFETQY
>TRBV3-1/TRBV3-2|TRBJ1-1
ASSQGGGYEAF
>TRBV6-5|TRBJ2-7
ASRETGSNEQY
>TRBV5-1|TRBJ2-3
ASRPQGAADTQY
>TRBV6-5|TRBJ1-6
ASKRTANSPLH
>TRBV6-1|TRBJ2-3
ASSERASGGTDTQY
>TRBV20-1|TRBJ2-2
STSSGSGELF
>TRBV11-2|TRBJ1-2
ASSPDRERDYT
>TRBV6-5|TRBJ2-7
ASSTTFRSYEQY
>TRBV7-9|TRBJ2-5
ASSLVTVETQY
>TRBV4-2|TRBJ2-1
ASSQGLKADEQF
>TRBV2|TRBJ1-2
ASSDWEISGSTGYT
>TRBV7-3|TRBJ2-7
ASSITGISYEQY
>TRBV19|TRBJ2-7
ASSIGTASYEQY
>TRBV28|TRBJ1-6
ASSFAGFNSPLH
>TRBV9|TRBJ1-4
ASSALGLQGAAREKLF
>TRBV29-1|TRBJ2-6
SVGGAGANVLT
>TRBV28|TRBJ2-2
ASSPLVSGGELF
>TRBV7-9|TRBJ1-2
ASSLDTVFGYT
>TRBV19|TRBJ2-3
ASSWREGDTQY
>TRBV6-1|TRBJ1-1
ASSDDRVRGAF
>TRBV9|TRBJ2-5
ASSPQPGQGEETQY
>TRBV27|TRBJ2-1
ASSLSSGGAGFYEQF
>TRBV19|TRBJ2-7
ASRWGDRNSYEQY
>TRBV5-1|TRBJ2-1
ASSLDTLSYNEQF
>TRBV6-5|TRBJ2-7
ASSRGILYEQY
>TRBV10-3|TRBJ1-2
AISEWAALAT
>TRBV10-3|TRBJ2-1
AISGGDEQF
>TRBV7-9|TRBJ1-3
ASSLGGSEYTIY
>TRBV7-9|TRBJ1-1
ASSLSVTNTEAF
>TRBV7-3|TRBJ2-3
ASSLRQGTQY
>TRBV5-4|TRBJ1-1
ASTSTGKSSTEAF
>TRBV27|TRBJ2-2
ASSLWSRNTGELF
>TRBV11-2|TRBJ2-1
ASSLGGSFLSYNEQF
>TRBV19|TRBJ2-5
ASSTGTSYQETQY
>TRBV6-2/TRBV6-3|TRBJ2-7
ASSYSGGYGAAVTYEQY
>TRBV5-8|TRBJ1-6
ASSLYSVGTGNSPLH
>TRBV9|TRBJ2-3
ASSPYSTDTQY
>TRBV19|TRBJ2-7
ASSGGRGVAGGAYEQY
>TRBV28|TRBJ1-2
ASSNYRGDGYT
>TRBV9|TRBJ1-1
ASSVGGESLMNTEAF
>TRBV18|TRBJ2-5
ASSPPGQEIQETQY
>TRBV29-1|TRBJ1-4
SVYGEKLF
>TRBV28|TRBJ1-2
ASSSSGQGDYGYT
>TRBV18|TRBJ2-5
ASSPTLLLGDQETQY
>TRBV5-1|TRBJ1-1
ASSLDMDSLMNTEAF
>TRBV7-9|TRBJ2-3
ASSLLVAGDLDTQY
>TRBV24-1|TRBJ2-2
ATSQAYTGELF
>TRBV7-9|TRBJ1-2
ASSRTGRYGYT
>TRBV24-1|TRBJ2-1
ATSAAGGVNEQF
>TRBV6-4|TRBJ1-5
ASSTQGGQPQH